These 14 T cell receptor beta chains originate from one sample sequenced in a study of shared clonotypes between healthy human individuals. Sequenced by immunoSEQ multiplex PCR; TCRdb stores in-frame clones only, minus some. This table holds about 2,500,000 clones, approximately 92% found once. Sequencing was done on a sample of naive CD4+ T cells sorted from blood. As for subset: CD45RA+ positively selected. These receptors all stem from a man aged 18 to 29 in good health.

CDR3 nucleotide sequence: TGTGCCAGCAGGCCCTCGGGAGGCAATCAGCCCCAGCATTTT. Amino acids: CASRPSGGNQPQHF. This chain connects TRBV6-5 to TRBJ1-5, with D unclear. The CDR3 is 14 amino acids. V lost 6 bases to trimming and J lost 2 bases, with 11 bases between them. Germline loops: CDR1 MNHEY, CDR2 SVGAGI.

This clone turned up a few times. Distinct nucleotide sequences in the sample also encode this CDR3. The V call is TRBV7-2, the J call TRBJ2-5; TRBD1 matches 7 bases. Germline lookup yields CDR1 SGHTA and CDR2 FQGNSA. The CDR3 length is 13 residues. J was trimmed by 4 bases and V by 2 bases; bases with no gene match: 1. CDR3: CASSLNRGETQYF. The CDR3 nucleotides are TGTGCCAGCAGCTTAAACAGGGGAGAGACCCAGTACTTC.

The V gene is TRBV6-6, the J gene TRBJ1-6, with TRBD1 identical over 9 bases. Per germline, CDR1 MNHNY and CDR2 SVGAGI (reference sequence). Trimming took 6 bases from V and 8 from J; bases not matched to a gene: 5. This CDR3 is 14 amino acids long. CDR3 DNA sequence: TGTGCCAGCAGGGGACAGGGAAGGGATTCACCCCTCCACTTT. Its protein product is CASRGQGRDSPLHF.

Comment on this clone: This sample includes further DNA sequences coding for the same CDR3. The chain carries TRBV2 and TRBJ1-1; TRBD1 matches at 8 bases. The germline V gene has CDR1 SNHLY and CDR2 FYNNEI. The junction had 5 bases not matched to a gene; V was cut back by 6 bases and J by 5 bases. The CDR3 sequence is 13 residues long. The chain's CDR3 is CASSTGGRTEAFF. The CDR3 DNA reads TGTGCCAGCAGCACAGGGGGTCGTACTGAAGCTTTCTTT.

The V and J genes are TRBV7-8 and TRBJ2-5; D may be TRBD1 (6 bases). Germline V gene data show CDR1 as SGHVS and CDR2 as FQNEAQ. With 2 bases removed from V and 5 bases from J, the gap between germline ends came to 15 bases. The CDR3 spans 15 residues. CDR3: CASSLPRGEGETQYF. The CDR3 nucleotides read TGTGCCAGCAGCTTACCCAGGGGAGAGGGGGAGACCCAGTACTTC. The full variable domain, completed using reference TRBV7-8 and TRBJ2-5, is GAGVSQSPRYKVAKRGQDVALRCDPISGHVSLFWYQQALGQGPEFLTYFQNEAQLDKSGLPSDRFFAERPEGSVSTLKIQRTQQEDSAVYLCASSLPRGEGETQYFGPGTRLLVL.

The rearrangement uses TRBV4-3 and TRBJ2-5; possible D gene TRBD1, 7 bases. The V end was cut by 0 bases, the J end by 4 bases, with 12 bases between. The CDR3 is made up of 15 amino acids. Per the germline V gene, CDR1 is LGHNA and CDR2 is YSLEER. The CDR3 coding sequence is TGCGCCAGCAGCCAAGATTCAGGGGGGCTAGAGACCCAGTACTTC. This translates into CASSQDSGGLETQYF.

The V call is TRBV5-1, the J call TRBJ1-1; possible D gene TRBD1, 6 bases. V was shortened by 5 bases and J by 0 bases, with 17 bases between the two germline ends. Germline assignment: CDR1 SGHRS and CDR2 YFSETQ. This CDR3 region has 16 residues. CDR3 sequence (DNA): TGCGCCAGCAGGGCCGCCGGGACATTCATGAACACTGAAGCTTTCTTT. Translating gives CASRAAGTFMNTEAFF. The full variable domain, its missing parts supplied by reference TRBV5-1 and TRBJ1-1, is KAGVTQTPRYLIKTRGQQVTLSCSPISGHRSVSWYQQTPGQGLQFLFEYFSETQRNKGNFPGRFSGRQFSNSRSEMNVSTLELGDSALYLCASRAAGTFMNTEAFFGQGTRLTVV.

The CDR3: CATHRSMNTEAFF. Here the CDR3 DNA reads TGTGCCACGCACAGGTCAATGAACACTGAAGCTTTCTTT. J is TRBJ1-1 and V is TRBV6-1, with D possibly being TRBD1 (5 bases). Trimming stripped 10 bases from V and 0 bases from J, with 12 bases between. Germline CDR1 MNHNS, CDR2 SASEGT. The CDR3 extends over 13 amino acids.

The V gene is TRBV19, the J gene TRBJ1-3; D gene uncertain. Trimming shortened V by 7 bases and J by 0 bases, and 10 bases separated the two germline ends. Germline CDR1 reads LNHDA; CDR2 reads SQIVND (reference sequence). This CDR3 spans 14 amino acids. The CDR3, as DNA: TGTGCCAGTAAGTCTATGAGCTCTGGAAACACCATATATTTT. Translated: CASKSMSSGNTIYF.

The chain employs TRBV5-1 and TRBJ1-1; D gene unclear. Germline CDR1 is SGHRS and CDR2 is YFSETQ. The CDR3 extends over 18 amino acids. The V and J ends lost 2 bases and 5 bases respectively, with 25 bases between them. In DNA form, the CDR3 reads TGCGCCAGCAGCTTCCAACCTCCCGGGTCTGTCGTGGGTACTGAAGCTTTCTTT. It translates to CASSFQPPGSVVGTEAFF.

This sequence joins TRBV6-5 and TRBJ1-1; D uncertain. The germline V gene has CDR1 MNHEY and CDR2 SVGAGI. The CDR3 runs to 13 residues. V was pared by 5 bases and J by 4 bases, with 11 bases between. CDR3 protein: CASSPRTSTEAFF. The CDR3, as DNA: TGTGCCAGCAGTCCCCGGACCTCCACTGAAGCTTTCTTT.

This clone showed up just once. At one of its ends the junction is not consistent with the germline gene, which may arise from a read error. V usage is TRBV5-1 and J usage is TRBJ2-1, with D maybe TRBD2 (5 bases). The germline gives CDR1 SGHRS, CDR2 YFSETQ. The CDR3 contains 13 residues. CDR3 sequence (DNA): TGCGCCAGCAGGTTGGGAGTGGGAAATGAGCAGTTCTTC. Protein sequence: CASRLGVGNEQFF.

This clone has only a few counts. The genes are TRBV30 and TRBJ1-1; the D is unclear. Germline-derived CDR1 and CDR2 are GTSNPN and SVGIG (reference sequence). V was clipped by 4 bases and J by 3 bases, with 18 bases between them. The CDR3 consists of 15 residues. In DNA form, the CDR3 reads TGTGCCTGGACTCACCCCGGGTTTAGGGACACTGAAGCTTTCTTT. This gives the protein CAWTHPGFRDTEAFF.

This chain links TRBV6-1 with TRBJ2-7; D is unresolved. The V and J ends lost 9 bases and 3 bases respectively, with 15 bases between them. The CDR3 consists of 13 residues. Germline CDR1 is MNHNS and CDR2 is SASEGT. CDR3 DNA: TGTGCCAGTAAGGCAGTAGGAAACTACGAGCAGTACTTC. It is translated as CASKAVGNYEQYF.